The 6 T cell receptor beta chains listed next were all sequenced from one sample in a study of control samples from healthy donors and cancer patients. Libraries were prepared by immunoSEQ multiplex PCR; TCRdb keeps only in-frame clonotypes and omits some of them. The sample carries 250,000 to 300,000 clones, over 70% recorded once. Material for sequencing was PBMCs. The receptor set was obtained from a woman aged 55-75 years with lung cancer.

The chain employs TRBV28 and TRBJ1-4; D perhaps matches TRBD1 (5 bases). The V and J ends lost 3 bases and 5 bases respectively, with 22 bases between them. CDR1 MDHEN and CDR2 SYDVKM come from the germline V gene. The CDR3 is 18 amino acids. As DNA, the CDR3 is TGTGCCAGCAGTTTTCTGGGGGGGGTCCAGGCCTCCAATGAAAAACTGTTTTTT. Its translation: CASSFLGGVQASNEKLFF.

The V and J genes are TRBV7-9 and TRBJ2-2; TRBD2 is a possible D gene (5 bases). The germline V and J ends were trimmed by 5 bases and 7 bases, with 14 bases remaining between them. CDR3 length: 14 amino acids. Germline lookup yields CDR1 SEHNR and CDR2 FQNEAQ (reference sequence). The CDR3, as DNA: TGTGCCAGCAGCCTCTCGGAGGTGCGCGGGGAGCTGTTTTTT. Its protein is CASSLSEVRGELFF.

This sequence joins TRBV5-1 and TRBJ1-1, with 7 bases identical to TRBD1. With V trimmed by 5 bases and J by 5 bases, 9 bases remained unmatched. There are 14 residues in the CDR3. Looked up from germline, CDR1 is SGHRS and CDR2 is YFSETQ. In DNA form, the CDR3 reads TGCGCCAGCAGGACGAGGGAGGGGGCGACTGAAGCTTTCTTT. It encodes CASRTREGATEAFF.

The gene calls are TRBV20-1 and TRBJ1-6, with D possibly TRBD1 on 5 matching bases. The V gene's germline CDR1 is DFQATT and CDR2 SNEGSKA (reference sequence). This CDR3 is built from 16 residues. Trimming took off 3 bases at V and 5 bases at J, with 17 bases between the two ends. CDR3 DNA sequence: TGCAGTGCTAGTAAAGGCAGGGCCCGAGATAATTCACCCCTCCACTTT. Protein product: CSASKGRARDNSPLHF.

The chain's CDR3 is CASSIEPGETQYF. The CDR3 DNA reads as TGTGCCAGTAGTATCGAACCCGGGGAGACCCAGTACTTC. The rearrangement links TRBV19 to TRBJ2-5; D unclear. V lost 3 bases and J lost 5, with 10 bases in between. This CDR3 has 13 residues. Germline CDR1 reads LNHDA; CDR2 reads SQIVND (reference sequence). Filled out from reference TRBV19 and TRBJ2-5, the complete variable domain reads DGGITQSPKYLFRKEGQNVTLSCEQNLNHDAMYWYRQDPGQGLRLIYYSQIVNDFQKGDIAEGYSVSREKKESFPLTVTSAQKNPTAFYLCASSIEPGETQYFGPGTRLLVL.

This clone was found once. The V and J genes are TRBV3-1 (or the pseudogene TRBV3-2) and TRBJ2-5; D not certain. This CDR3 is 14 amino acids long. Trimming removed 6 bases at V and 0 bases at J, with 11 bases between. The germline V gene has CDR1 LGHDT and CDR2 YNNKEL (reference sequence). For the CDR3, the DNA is TGTGCCAGCAGGTCCTCTCAGTACCAAGAGACCCAGTACTTC. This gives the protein CASRSSQYQETQYF.